The T cell receptor beta chain described here comes from a study of T cells in tuberculosis. The wider study: This South African cohort compared adolescents with or without latent tuberculosis against adults with active tuberculosis. Findings and limits, study-wide: GMM-specific TCRs were nearer to active tuberculosis alpha repertoires, suggesting expansion.

This clone was seen only a few times. Its target is not known. The CDR3 runs to 15 residues. V was clipped by 5 bases and J by 7 bases; unmatched bases: 10. Germline assignment: CDR1 SEHNR and CDR2 FQNEAQ (reference sequence). Method: immunoSEQ multiplex PCR; TCRdb's copy keeps in-frame clones and lacks some. Here the sample spans roughly 30,000 clones, 80% to 95% being singletons. The chain couples TRBV7-9 to TRBJ1-2; 10 bases line up with TRBD1. Sequences were obtained from PBMCs. The TCR originated in a donor between 10 and 35 years old with latent tuberculosis or without tuberculosis infection. As DNA, the CDR3 is TGTGCCAGCAGCCGCGACAGGGGGCGACGTCGTGGCTACACCTTC. Its translation: CASSRDRGRRRGYTF.